This paragraph reports one T cell receptor beta chain. Its cognate antigen has yet to be identified. The input lacks base qualities; no much larger clone sits a single base away. The sample originates from a study of T cell responses to AZD1222 COVID-19 vaccine (dated by TCRdb to the early 2020s). Regarding the study in general: AZD1222 recipients given second doses at about 4 weeks or at about 12 weeks were pooled, since spike-specific TCR depth and breadth were not found to differ between the two schedules. A total of roughly 240 trial participants underwent TCR sequencing, of whom 207 received two doses of AZD1222 and approximately 25 received two doses of the MenACWY control vaccine. Trial participants were enrolled into age subgroups of 18-55, 56-69 and 70-plus years, which contained 148, 28 and 57 TCR-sequenced participants, respectively.

The CDR3 regions of human TCRbeta chains were analyzed by immunosequencing. The original methods were these. TCRs in the repertoires were compared against a reference library of SARS-CoV-2-specific TCRs that had been generated with the MIRA antigen-specificity platform. Breadth was defined as the fraction of unique TCRs that were SARS-CoV-2-associated, and depth was defined as the fraction of total T cells that were SARS-CoV-2-associated. Each spike-specific TCR was assigned to its reactive spike region and to a CD4 or CD8 class using the MIRA data. Log10-transformed breadth and depth values were compared by one-way ANOVA with Sidak's multiple comparisons tests. Here the immuneACCESS table is served through TCRdb, limited to in-frame sequences with V and J called. Missing clones are a known gap in these copies; in checked studies unresolved V genes cover under half, and the rest lacks a known reason. The V and J calls and clone size come from that table; D and trimming were worked out from the DNA. Here the sample has roughly 200,000 clones; 70% to 90% occur a single time. Jointly, the top ten make up 7.5% to 9.5% of the sample.

Results the study describes overall, beyond this receptor: The 56-69-year group was small, and its depth increase did not reach significance, likely because of low power. After two AZD1222 doses, both the breadth and the depth of spike-specific TCRs were significantly higher than at day 0 and than in MenACWY recipients. Most participants were white British and females outnumbered males, and the authors suggested that clonal diversity may have been underestimated. The whole spike protein was spanned by vaccine-associated CD4 TCRs, and dominant responses were seen in regions 160-218 and 743-854. Conclusions about previously exposed vaccinees are limited, since just 5 to 7 AZD1222 recipients were seropositive for SARS-CoV-2 at baseline. Because no samples from the day 14 peak response were available, repertoires could be characterized only after the peak T cell response. Reportedly, close to half of the unique spike-specific TCRs recognized epitopes lying outside the regions that are mutated in the B.1.351 and B.1.1.7 variants.

There are 16 amino acids in the CDR3, from cysteine to phenylalanine inclusive. The sequence is cut down to CDR3 DNA, 48 bases in frame from base 1. In the germline V gene, CDR1 corresponds to SGHDN and CDR2 to FVKESK. The germline ends are 9 bases apart after V is trimmed by 0 bases and J by 0 bases. This specimen's time point label, per the study, means: baseline before first vaccination. Samples from vaccinated people were obtained from the UK trials COV001 and COV002, which included a single-blind randomized controlled phase 2/3 trial of AZD1222 (ChAdOx1 nCoV-19) in healthy adults. For TCRbeta chain sequencing, PBMC samples from trial participants were taken at day 0 and at day 28 after the second dose.

The input for sequencing was peripheral blood, taken on day 0 of AZD1222 vaccination. The sequence joins TRBV14 to TRBJ2-1; there is no confident call for the D gene. The TCR comes from an adult in good health. The nucleotide sequence reads as follows: TGTGCCAGCAGCCAAGAATTTTCCAGCTCCTACAATGAGCAGTTCTTC. Translated, this is CASSQEFSSSYNEQFF.